The rows below give T cell receptor beta chains drawn from one sample of a study of CXCR3-negative and CXCR3-positive naive CD8 T cells. TCRdb re-called the 5' RACE reads; every CDR3 protein appears as one record, without DNA. This sample's table reports over 150,000 distinct CDR3 sequences. The sample was naive CXCR3+ CD8+ T cells from blood. These receptors were taken from a human donor in good health. Some clones in this sample may be carry-over from other donors' samples. Each CDR3 is given with its conserved first and last residue.

V: TRBV27
J: TRBJ2-6
CDR3: CASSLGSGPGGANVLTF

V: TRBV11-3
J: TRBJ2-7
CDR3: CASSLPGQSYEQYF

V: TRBV6-2/TRBV6-3
J: TRBJ2-7
CDR3: CASSTETETYEQYF

V: TRBV12-3/TRBV12-4
J: TRBJ2-2
CDR3: CASDSANTGELFF

V: TRBV6-6
J: TRBJ2-7
CDR3: CASSYPRHGGYEQYF

V: TRBV18
J: TRBJ2-3
CDR3: CASSPRIPSTDTQYF

V: TRBV7-9
J: TRBJ2-7
CDR3: CASSLDGRAYEQYF

V: TRBV12-3/TRBV12-4
J: TRBJ2-2
CDR3: CASSFGGARTGELFF

V: TRBV5-1
J: TRBJ2-5
CDR3: CASRSGLAGEETQYF

V: TRBV6-5
J: TRBJ1-2
CDR3: CASSPGQETYGYTF

V: TRBV7-8
J: TRBJ2-1
CDR3: CASSLVDEQFF

V: TRBV5-4
J: TRBJ2-3
CDR3: CASSPGAVANTDTQYF

V: TRBV11-2
J: TRBJ2-7
CDR3: CASSSPPGEQYF

V: TRBV29-1
J: TRBJ1-5
CDR3: CSARQDPYQPQHF

V: TRBV5-1
J: TRBJ2-3
CDR3: CASSLVRPTSTDTQYF

V: TRBV7-9
J: TRBJ2-7
CDR3: CASSRFLAGGTYEQYF

V: TRBV23-1
J: TRBJ1-5
CDR3: CASSLGHRQDF

V: TRBV28
J: TRBJ1-2
CDR3: CASSHGQGGYGYTF

V: TRBV4-1
J: TRBJ2-2
CDR3: CASSQGGGLNTGELFF

V: TRBV19
J: TRBJ2-7
CDR3: CASSTSPGVEQYF

V: TRBV4-2
J: TRBJ1-1
CDR3: CASSQLPGGVGNTEAFF

V: TRBV7-7
J: TRBJ2-7
CDR3: CASSLSLGGEQYF

V: TRBV28
J: TRBJ2-1
CDR3: CASALWTGDNNEQFF

V: TRBV15
J: TRBJ2-7
CDR3: CATSPKAPETGGSHEQYF

V: TRBV25-1
J: TRBJ1-2
CDR3: CASSDVDGSIGGYTF